Listed below are T cell receptor beta chains from one sample, sequenced in a study of T cells in Graves' hyperthyroidism and ophthalmopathy. TCRdb analysed the multiplex PCR reads with MiXCR anew, one entry per CDR3 protein. The top ten clones hold approximately 44% of a sample with over 500,000 distinct CDR3 sequences, 46% of them seen once. The sequenced sample consisted of peripheral blood or thyroid tissue (not recorded which). The origin of the receptors is an adult woman with Graves' disease, either hyperthyroidism or ophthalmopathy (not recorded which). The CDR3 runs from the conserved cysteine through the conserved F or W. D genes are given only for firm matches. Clone size is shown for a subset of rows, as once, few, many or a class of expanded clone.

J gene | V gene | clone size | D gene | CDR3 DNA | CDR3 protein
TRBJ2-2 | TRBV11-2 | many | . | TGTGCCAGCAGCAATGGGGGGGAGCTGTTTTTT | CASSNGGELFF
TRBJ1-4 | TRBV6-6 | many | . | TGTGCCAGCAGTTCCTTGCGACTCCCAACTAATGAAAAACTGTTTTTT | CASSSLRLPTNEKLFF
TRBJ2-7 | TRBV20-1 | . | TRBD2 | TGCAGTGCTAGAGGACTAGCGGGAGTTCGCGACGAGCAGTACTTC | CSARGLAGVRDEQYF
TRBJ2-2 | TRBV25-1 | . | . | TGTGCCAGCAGTTCCAGACAGGGAGGCTCCGGGGAGCTGTTTTTT | CASSSRQGGSGELFF
TRBJ1-5 | TRBV2 | few | . | TGTGCCAGCGGGGGGAATACGTATCAGCCCCAGCATTTT | CASGGNTYQPQHF
TRBJ2-7 | TRBV7-8 | . | TRBD1 | TGTGCCAGCAGTACTGGGACAGCCTACGAGCAGCACTTC | CASSTGTAYEQHF
TRBJ2-7 | TRBV25-1 | . | TRBD2 | TGTGCCAGCAGTGCCGGCAGGGCTGGGACTAGGGCCTGGTCGGAGCAGTACTTC | CASSAGRAGTRAWSEQYF
TRBJ1-6 | TRBV7-9 | few | . | TGTGCCAGCAGCCCTCGGGGAGGAGTCGATTCACCCCTCCACTTT | CASSPRGGVDSPLHF
TRBJ1-5 | TRBV2 | . | . | TGTGCCAGCAAGGGACGGATTAGCGGTCAGCCCCAGCATTTT | CASKGRISGQPQHF
TRBJ1-3 | TRBV13 | few | . | TGTGCCAGCAGCGAGGAATCTGGAAACACCATATATTTT | CASSEESGNTIYF
TRBJ1-4 | TRBV7-9 | few | . | TGTGCCAGCAGCTTACGTACTGAAAAACTGTTTTTT | CASSLRTEKLFF
TRBJ2-5 | TRBV15 | . | . | TGTGCCACCAGCAGCGAGAGAGGAGAGACCCAGTACTTC | CATSSERGETQYF
TRBJ1-3 | TRBV10-3 | few | . | TGTGCCATCAGAGACTTGGGCACCATATATTTT | CAIRDLGTIYF
TRBJ1-2 | TRBV20-1 | many | . | TGCAGTGCTAGGGGTGGGGCGAGCTATGGCTACACCTTC | CSARGGASYGYTF
TRBJ1-2 | TRBV25-1 | . | . | TGTACCAGCAGTGAACAGGGACCTCACTATGGCTACACCTTC | CTSSEQGPHYGYTF
TRBJ1-1 | TRBV29-1 | . | . | . | CSADRGRETQYFGPGTEAFF